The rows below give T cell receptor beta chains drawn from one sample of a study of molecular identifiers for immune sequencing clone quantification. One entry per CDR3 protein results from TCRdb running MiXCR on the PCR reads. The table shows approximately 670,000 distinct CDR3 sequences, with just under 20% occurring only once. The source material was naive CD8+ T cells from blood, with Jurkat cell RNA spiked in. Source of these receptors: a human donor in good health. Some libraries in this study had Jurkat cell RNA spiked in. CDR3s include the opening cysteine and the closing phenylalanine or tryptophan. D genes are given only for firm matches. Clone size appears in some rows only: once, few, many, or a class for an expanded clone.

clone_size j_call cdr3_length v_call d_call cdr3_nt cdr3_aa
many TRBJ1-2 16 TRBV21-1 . TGTGCCAGCAGCCCCTGGGCCGACGAACGTGCAATCGACTACACCTTC CASSPWADERAIDYTF
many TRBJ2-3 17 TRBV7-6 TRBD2 TGTGCCAGCAGCTTAGGTCTAGCGGGGGTCGCCCAGGATACGCAGTATTTT CASSLGLAGVAQDTQYF
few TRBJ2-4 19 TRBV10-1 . TGCGCCAGCATCCAAAAATTAATGAGGGGGTTCATAGCCAAAAACATTCAGTACTTC CASIQKLMRGFIAKNIQYF
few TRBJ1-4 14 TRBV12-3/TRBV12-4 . TGTGCCAGCAGTCCGGACAGTAATAATGAAAAACTGTTTTTT CASSPDSNNEKLFF
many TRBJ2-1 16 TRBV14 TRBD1 TGTGCCAGCAGCCAAGATATCGGGACAGGGGCCTATGAGCAGTTCTTC CASSQDIGTGAYEQFF
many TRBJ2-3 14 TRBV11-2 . TGTGCCAGCAGTCCTCCTGACTGGACAGATACGCAGTATTTT CASSPPDWTDTQYF
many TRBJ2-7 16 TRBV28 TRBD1 TGTGCCAGCAGTGGGGACAGGGGGCGCCGGGCCTACGAGCAGTACTTC CASSGDRGRRAYEQYF
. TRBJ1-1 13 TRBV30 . TGTGCCTGGGAACAGGGCGGGAACACTGAAGCTTTCTTT CAWEQGGNTEAFF
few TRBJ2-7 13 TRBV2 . TGTGCCAGCCGTCGGGCCCTCTCCTACGAGCAGTACTTC CASRRALSYEQYF
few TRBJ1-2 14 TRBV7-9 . TGTGCCAGCAGCTTAGTTGCGACCCCCTATGGCTACACCTTC CASSLVATPYGYTF
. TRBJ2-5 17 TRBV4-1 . TGCGCCAGCAGCCGGAAAACGGGGACTGAGTACCAAGAGACCCAGTGCTTC CASSRKTGTEYQETQCF
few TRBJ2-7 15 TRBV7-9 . TGTGCCAGCAGCTTAGCGGCAGGGCGACCCTACGAGCAGTACTTC CASSLAAGRPYEQYF
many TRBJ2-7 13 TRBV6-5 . TGTGCCAGCAGACCCCGGGACAACTACGAGCAGTACTTC CASRPRDNYEQYF
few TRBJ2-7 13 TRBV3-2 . TGTGCCAGCAGCCCGCACTGGATGAGCGAGCAGTACTTC CASSPHWMSEQYF
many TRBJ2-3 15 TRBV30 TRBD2 TGTGCCTGGAGTGCGGGACTAGCTTTTTTCGATACGCAGTATTTT CAWSAGLAFFDTQYF